This record looks at one T cell receptor (beta chain) sequence and its context. Its antigen is undetermined. This sample was included in a study of blood T cells in healthy people across ages. Sample-barcoded 5' priming and a J-beta primer mix drove a second PCR of roughly 7 to 11 cycles. Via MiXCR, TCRdb re-called the 5' RACE reads, giving one row per CDR3 protein. The table records around 970,000 distinct CDR3 sequences, about 53% of them present only once. Study-level points and caveats: Age showed a roughly linear inverse relationship with TCR beta diversity per million T cells.

The clonotype originates from a woman aged 55 to 70 in good health. The sequencing sample was made of blood.

CDR3 sequence reads: CASSWGLVGTDTQYF. As DNA, the CDR3 is TGTGCCAGCAGCTGGGGACTAGTCGGCACAGATACGCAGTATTTT. The rearrangement joins TRBV5-6 to TRBJ2-3; 8 bases are shared with TRBD2. Germline CDR1 SGHDT, CDR2 YYEEEE. CDR3 length equals 15 residues. V lost 3 bases and J lost 1; bases outside the gene matches: 4.